This T cell receptor beta chain was captured by sequencing in a study of blood T cell repertoires in COVID-19. This clone came up a few times. CDR3 length: 16 amino acids. Germline CDR1 is SNHLY and CDR2 is FYNNEI. The J segment lost 4 bases and the V segment lost 1 base, leaving 7 bases of the junction unmatched. Only in-frame clones appear in the TCRdb table, and some are missing; sequencing was by immunoSEQ multiplex PCR. The table records about 290,000 clones, 70% to 90% of them present only once. The V gene is TRBV2, the J gene TRBJ2-1; 7 bases line up with TRBD2. The sequence derives from a woman aged 45 to 65 with active or convalescent COVID-19. The sequenced sample was peripheral blood. The CDR3 region is CASSEVRLAVYNEQFF. The CDR3 region has the DNA TGTGCCAGCAGTGAAGTTCGGCTAGCGGTGTACAATGAGCAGTTCTTC.